The rows below give T cell receptor beta chains drawn from one sample of a study of T cells in Graves' hyperthyroidism and ophthalmopathy. TCRdb recomputed calls from the multiplex PCR reads with MiXCR, one row per CDR3 protein. This table holds a few hundred thousand distinct CDR3 sequences, 14% to 15% found once. The specimen sequenced was blood. All receptors derive from a woman in her thirties with Graves' hyperthyroidism. Each CDR3 is given without its conserved first and last residue. Fields, in order: J gene, V gene, CDR3 length, CDR3 protein.

J: TRBJ2-7; V: TRBV12-3/TRBV12-4; length: 14; CDR3: ASSFRLAGPNYEQY
J: TRBJ2-1; V: TRBV18; length: 14; CDR3: ASSPGLAVRYNEQF
J: TRBJ1-2; V: TRBV27; length: 12; CDR3: ASRSGQGSYGYT
J: TRBJ1-2; V: TRBV15; length: 16; CDR3: ASRTKDRGLPFNYGYT
J: TRBJ1-2; V: TRBV29-1; length: 11; CDR3: SVELGVVGGYT
J: TRBJ2-3; V: TRBV2; length: 12; CDR3: ASSVAGALDTQY
J: TRBJ2-1; V: TRBV7-9; length: 13; CDR3: ASSVSGRAYNEQF
J: TRBJ2-5; V: TRBV28; length: 13; CDR3: ASQTSGRHQETQY
J: TRBJ2-5; V: TRBV6-2/TRBV6-3; length: 13; CDR3: ASSKGGAGGETQY
J: TRBJ2-2; V: TRBV11-2; length: 13; CDR3: ASSLEPYSGGELF
J: TRBJ2-7; V: TRBV12-3/TRBV12-4; length: 12; CDR3: ASSWSTRSYEQY
J: TRBJ1-1; V: TRBV29-1; length: 8; CDR3: SGWYLEAF
J: TRBJ2-5; V: TRBV5-1; length: 12; CDR3: ASSFLGLQETQY
J: TRBJ2-3; V: TRBV4-2; length: 13; CDR3: ASSRGAPGTDTQY